This T cell receptor beta chain was captured by sequencing in a study of cytomegalovirus exposure and HLA in healthy donors. Study results and caveats: The study recorded 160 or so TCR beta chains that were cytomegalovirus-associated.

A multiplex PCR was run with 60 Vbeta primers and 13 Jbeta primers. The table came from immunoSEQ multiplex PCR; TCRdb's copy has only in-frame clones and leaves some out. This sample has about 35,000 clones, with 80% found just once. This clone has just one count. No antigen is known for it. Each donor's status was that of a healthy bone marrow donor. This receptor was obtained from a male donor in good health and CMV-seronegative. The specimen sequenced was PBMCs.

In nucleotides, the CDR3 is TGCGCCAGCAGCCAAGGGACAGGGGGCGCATATCAGCCCCAGCATTTT. Its protein product is CASSQGTGGAYQPQHF. The chain joins TRBV4-3 to TRBJ1-5; 11 nucleotides align to TRBD1. Germline lookup yields CDR1 LGHNA and CDR2 YSLEER. The CDR3 is made up of 16 amino acids. The J segment lost 5 bases and the V segment lost 1 base, leaving 4 bases of the junction unmatched.